This T cell receptor beta chain appears in the sequencing data of a study of T cells after yellow fever vaccination. There are a few counts of this clonotype. The antigen is not known. Study-wide results and limits: The study re-detected most primary-vaccination clones after the booster (nearly 97% CD4, around 89% CD8). A small proportion of clonotypes was detected in both the CD4 and CD8 compartments.

Each CDR3 protein is one row after TCRdb ran MiXCR on the 5' RACE reads. The sample consists of about 170,000 distinct CDR3 sequences, about 11% of them appearing once. Germline V gene sequence: CDR1 SGHAT, CDR2 FQNNGV. V lost 3 bases and J lost 13, with 19 bases in between. The CDR3 covers 15 residues. The sequence came from a young man who received the YFV17D yellow fever vaccine. The sequenced sample was CD8+ T cells sorted from PBMCs, obtained 15 days after the yellow fever booster vaccination. J is TRBJ1-6 and V is TRBV11-2, with D uncertain. The DNA of the CDR3 is TGTGCCAGCAGCTTGGAAGGAGGGCCAGGTCGGCCCCTCCACTTT. It codes for CASSLEGGPGRPLHF. Together with reference TRBV11-2 and TRBJ1-6, the CDR3 gives the full variable domain: EAGVAQSPRYKIIEKRQSVAFWCNPISGHATLYWYQQILGQGPKLLIQFQNNGVVDDSQLPKDRFSAERLKGVDSTLKIQPAKLEDSAVYLCASSLEGGPGRPLHFGNGTRLTVT.